This is a list of T cell receptor beta chains from one sample in a study of technical replicates of blood from a few donors. The protocol was immunoSEQ multiplex PCR, while the TCRdb copy is restricted to in-frame clones and leaves out a portion. The sample holds some 62,000 clones, around 87% seen once. Sequencing was done on a sample of PBMCs. The receptors here all came from a human donor in good health. Some clones in this sample may be carry-over from other donors' samples. Both conserved end residues are part of each CDR3. The order of the fields is CDR3 protein, CDR3 DNA, D gene, J gene, clone size, V gene. The D gene is left open where the match is weak. The size of a clone is reported for some rows only, either as once, few or many, or as a class for expanded clones.

CDR3aa: CASSPLLRTGSNGELFF
CDR3nt: TGTGCCAGCAGCCCCTTGTTACGGACAGGGAGTAACGGGGAGCTGTTTTTT
d_gene: TRBD1
j_gene: TRBJ2-2
abundance: once
v_gene: TRBV5-8

CDR3aa: CASSKVSRLESDYEQYF
CDR3nt: TGTGCCAGCAGCAAAGTCAGTCGGCTAGAGAGTGACTACGAGCAGTACTTC
d_gene: -
j_gene: TRBJ2-7
abundance: few
v_gene: TRBV21-1

CDR3aa: CASSPAGRNTGELFF
CDR3nt: TGTGCCAGCAGCCCAGCGGGACGGAACACCGGGGAGCTGTTTTTT
d_gene: TRBD2
j_gene: TRBJ2-2
abundance: -
v_gene: TRBV14

CDR3aa: CACTGLAYNEQFF
CDR3nt: TGTGCCTGCACAGGACTAGCCTACAATGAGCAGTTCTTC
d_gene: TRBD2
j_gene: TRBJ2-1
abundance: -
v_gene: TRBV30

CDR3aa: CAWSVSSGQTYEQYF
CDR3nt: TGTGCCTGGAGTGTTTCTAGCGGGCAGACCTACGAGCAGTACTTC
d_gene: TRBD2
j_gene: TRBJ2-7
abundance: -
v_gene: TRBV30

CDR3aa: CASSLAAGFSEQYF
CDR3nt: TGTGCCAGCAGCTTAGCAGCGGGCTTTAGCGAGCAGTACTTC
d_gene: -
j_gene: TRBJ2-7
abundance: -
v_gene: TRBV7-9

CDR3aa: CASSGPRDRGRGNSPLHF
CDR3nt: TGTGCCAGCAGTGGGCCGCGTGACAGGGGGCGCGGTAATTCACCCCTCCACTTT
d_gene: TRBD1
j_gene: TRBJ1-6
abundance: once
v_gene: TRBV7-2

CDR3aa: CASSRAGGGTYTQYF
CDR3nt: TGTGCCAGCAGCCGAGCGGGAGGGGGCACTTATACGCAGTATTTT
d_gene: TRBD2
j_gene: TRBJ2-3
abundance: few
v_gene: TRBV7-2

CDR3aa: CASRWRGSSYEQYF
CDR3nt: TGTGCCAGCAGATGGCGGGGAAGCTCCTACGAGCAGTACTTC
d_gene: -
j_gene: TRBJ2-7
abundance: -
v_gene: TRBV6-1

CDR3aa: CASSLARRGEENEQYF
CDR3nt: TGTGCCAGCAGCTTGGCTCGGCGGGGGGAGGAGAACGAGCAGTACTTC
d_gene: TRBD2
j_gene: TRBJ2-7
abundance: few
v_gene: TRBV5-4

CDR3aa: CASSFIVNTEAFF
CDR3nt: TGTGCCAGCAGCTTTATTGTGAACACTGAAGCTTTCTTT
d_gene: -
j_gene: TRBJ1-1
abundance: few
v_gene: TRBV5-5

CDR3aa: CASSFPSERDPTNYGYTF
CDR3nt: TGTGCCAGCAGCTTCCCATCGGAGAGAGACCCTACTAACTATGGCTACACCTTC
d_gene: -
j_gene: TRBJ1-2
abundance: -
v_gene: TRBV7-9

CDR3aa: CASSPQTGGNRQPQHF
CDR3nt: TGTGCCAGCTCACCCCAGACAGGGGGCAACCGTCAGCCCCAGCATTTT
d_gene: TRBD1
j_gene: TRBJ1-5
abundance: -
v_gene: TRBV18

CDR3aa: CASSAWPGNYGYTF
CDR3nt: TGTGCCAGCTCTGCGTGGCCAGGGAACTATGGCTACACCTTC
d_gene: -
j_gene: TRBJ1-2
abundance: -
v_gene: TRBV9

CDR3aa: CASTARDRGDYGYTF
CDR3nt: TGTGCCAGCACCGCCCGGGACAGGGGAGACTATGGCTACACCTTC
d_gene: TRBD1
j_gene: TRBJ1-2
abundance: -
v_gene: TRBV7-9

CDR3aa: CASSGTGVFLSYNEQFF
CDR3nt: TGCGCCAGCTCCGGGACAGGGGTATTTTTGTCCTACAATGAGCAGTTCTTC
d_gene: TRBD1
j_gene: TRBJ2-1
abundance: -
v_gene: TRBV5-1

CDR3aa: CASSLQGVNSPLHF
CDR3nt: TGCGCCAGCAGCTTACAGGGAGTTAATTCACCCCTCCACTTT
d_gene: -
j_gene: TRBJ1-6
abundance: -
v_gene: TRBV5-1

CDR3aa: CASSLIGGTSVEQYF
CDR3nt: TGTGCCAGCAGCTTAATTGGCGGGACTAGTGTGGAGCAGTACTTC
d_gene: TRBD2
j_gene: TRBJ2-7
abundance: -
v_gene: TRBV11-2

CDR3aa: CASSLAADTQYF
CDR3nt: TGTGCCAGCAGCTTAGCAGCAGATACGCAGTATTTT
d_gene: -
j_gene: TRBJ2-3
abundance: -
v_gene: TRBV11-3

CDR3aa: CASSHSGGTDTQYF
CDR3nt: TGTGCCAGCAGCCACAGCGGGGGCACAGATACGCAGTATTTT
d_gene: TRBD2
j_gene: TRBJ2-3
abundance: -
v_gene: TRBV4-2

CDR3aa: CASSRLAGVNTQYF
CDR3nt: TGCGCCAGCAGTCGACTAGCGGGGGTGAATACGCAGTATTTT
d_gene: TRBD2
j_gene: TRBJ2-3
abundance: -
v_gene: TRBV5-1

CDR3aa: CASSLARGFYEQYF
CDR3nt: TGTGCCAGCAGCTTAGCTCGGGGTTTCTACGAGCAGTACTTC
d_gene: -
j_gene: TRBJ2-7
abundance: -
v_gene: TRBV7-2

CDR3aa: CASSLVLNTEAFF
CDR3nt: TGTGCCAGCAGCTTAGTATTGAACACTGAAGCTTTCTTT
d_gene: -
j_gene: TRBJ1-1
abundance: -
v_gene: TRBV11-2

CDR3aa: CASIRSKETQYF
CDR3nt: TGTGCCAGCATTCGGTCCAAAGAGACCCAGTACTTC
d_gene: -
j_gene: TRBJ2-5
abundance: -
v_gene: TRBV2

CDR3aa: CASSSRTSTDTQYF
CDR3nt: TGTGCCAGCAGCTCCCGGACAAGCACAGATACGCAGTATTTT
d_gene: -
j_gene: TRBJ2-3
abundance: -
v_gene: TRBV9

CDR3aa: CASSLTRDFQETQYF
CDR3nt: TGCGCCAGCAGCCTTACAAGGGACTTTCAAGAGACCCAGTACTTC
d_gene: -
j_gene: TRBJ2-5
abundance: -
v_gene: TRBV4-3

CDR3aa: CASSQGTSGAYEQYF
CDR3nt: TGCGCCAGCAGCCAAGGGACTAGCGGGGCCTACGAGCAGTACTTC
d_gene: TRBD2
j_gene: TRBJ2-7
abundance: -
v_gene: TRBV4-3

CDR3aa: CASSDLDRVIGELFF
CDR3nt: TGTGCCAGCAGTGACCTGGACAGGGTGATCGGGGAGCTGTTTTTT
d_gene: TRBD1
j_gene: TRBJ2-2
abundance: -
v_gene: TRBV6-4

CDR3aa: CASSLETGVNTEAFF
CDR3nt: TGTGCCAGCAGCTTGGAGACAGGTGTGAACACTGAAGCTTTCTTT
d_gene: -
j_gene: TRBJ1-1
abundance: -
v_gene: TRBV7-9

CDR3aa: CASSQGLASSYNSPLHF
CDR3nt: TGCGCCAGCAGCCAAGGTCTGGCCAGCTCCTATAATTCACCCCTCCACTTT
d_gene: -
j_gene: TRBJ1-6
abundance: -
v_gene: TRBV4-1

CDR3aa: CSVGGRLGVSNLNYGYTF
CDR3nt: TGCAGCGTTGGGGGGCGGCTGGGCGTATCTAACCTTAACTATGGCTACACCTTC
d_gene: -
j_gene: TRBJ1-2
abundance: -
v_gene: TRBV29-1

CDR3aa: CASNSGTGGFNEQFF
CDR3nt: TGTGCCAGCAACTCCGGGACAGGGGGCTTCAATGAGCAGTTCTTC
d_gene: TRBD1
j_gene: TRBJ2-1
abundance: once
v_gene: TRBV9

CDR3aa: CASSEIRNNSPLHF
CDR3nt: TGTGCCAGCAGTGAGATCAGGAATAATTCACCCCTCCACTTT
d_gene: -
j_gene: TRBJ1-6
abundance: -
v_gene: TRBV2

CDR3aa: CASRRGGNTEAFF
CDR3nt: TGCGCCAGCAGAAGAGGGGGAAACACTGAAGCTTTCTTT
d_gene: -
j_gene: TRBJ1-1
abundance: -
v_gene: TRBV5-1

CDR3aa: CASSQALSQGANEQYF
CDR3nt: TGCGCCAGCAGCCAAGCTCTAAGCCAGGGGGCCAACGAGCAGTACTTC
d_gene: TRBD1
j_gene: TRBJ2-7
abundance: -
v_gene: TRBV4-3

CDR3aa: CASSPGDLGYGYTF
CDR3nt: TGTGCCAGCAGCCCAGGGGACCTCGGCTATGGCTACACCTTC
d_gene: -
j_gene: TRBJ1-2
abundance: few
v_gene: TRBV7-2

CDR3aa: CASSINRDEQFF
CDR3nt: TGTGCCAGCAGCATCAACAGGGACGAGCAGTTCTTC
d_gene: -
j_gene: TRBJ2-1
abundance: -
v_gene: TRBV7-6

CDR3aa: CASSQDEGSGRSYVQFF
CDR3nt: TGTGCCAGCAGCCAAGATGAGGGTAGCGGACGCTCATACGTGCAGTTCTTC
d_gene: -
j_gene: TRBJ2-1
abundance: -
v_gene: TRBV14

CDR3aa: CASSQGQGANYGYTF
CDR3nt: TGCGCCAGCAGCCAAGGACAGGGGGCCAACTATGGCTACACCTTC
d_gene: TRBD1
j_gene: TRBJ1-2
abundance: -
v_gene: TRBV4-1

CDR3aa: CASSLVEGAQAFF
CDR3nt: TGCGCCAGCAGCTTGGTGGAGGGGGCTCAGGCTTTCTTT
d_gene: TRBD1
j_gene: TRBJ1-1
abundance: -
v_gene: TRBV5-1

CDR3aa: CASSSVAGKVTDTQYF
CDR3nt: TGTGCCAGCAGCTCTGTAGCGGGGAAAGTCACAGATACGCAGTATTTT
d_gene: TRBD2
j_gene: TRBJ2-3
abundance: once
v_gene: TRBV5-4

CDR3aa: CASGWGLMNTGELFF
CDR3nt: TGTGCCAGCGGTTGGGGACTGATGAACACCGGGGAGCTGTTTTTT
d_gene: -
j_gene: TRBJ2-2
abundance: once
v_gene: TRBV6-1

CDR3aa: CSVEDPVRGTRYNEQFF
CDR3nt: TGCAGCGTTGAAGATCCCGTCCGTGGGACTCGGTACAATGAGCAGTTCTTC
d_gene: -
j_gene: TRBJ2-1
abundance: -
v_gene: TRBV29-1

CDR3aa: CATREGGQDIDEQFF
CDR3nt: TGTGCCACCAGGGAGGGGGGGCAGGATATCGATGAGCAGTTCTTC
d_gene: -
j_gene: TRBJ2-1
abundance: -
v_gene: TRBV15

CDR3aa: CASSQALAGAEQYF
CDR3nt: TGCGCCAGCAGCCAAGCTCTAGCGGGGGCGGAGCAGTACTTC
d_gene: TRBD2
j_gene: TRBJ2-7
abundance: -
v_gene: TRBV4-1

CDR3aa: CAWSVDRVGTEAFF
CDR3nt: TGTGCCTGGAGTGTAGACAGGGTGGGCACTGAAGCTTTCTTT
d_gene: TRBD1
j_gene: TRBJ1-1
abundance: once
v_gene: TRBV30

CDR3aa: CASSPTYKLTTYEQYF
CDR3nt: TGTGCCAGCAGCCCGACCTACAAACTAACTACCTACGAGCAGTACTTC
d_gene: -
j_gene: TRBJ2-7
abundance: once
v_gene: TRBV7-2

CDR3aa: CASSPITLSDKGAYEQYF
CDR3nt: TGTGCCAGCAGTCCGATTACCCTCTCGGATAAAGGGGCCTACGAGCAGTACTTC
d_gene: -
j_gene: TRBJ2-7
abundance: -
v_gene: TRBV27

CDR3aa: CSVETGAGYGYTF
CDR3nt: TGCAGCGTTGAAACAGGGGCCGGCTATGGCTACACCTTC
d_gene: TRBD1
j_gene: TRBJ1-2
abundance: -
v_gene: TRBV29-1

CDR3aa: CASSVSTGGFYEQYF
CDR3nt: TGTGCCAGCAGTGTTTCGACGGGAGGCTTTTACGAGCAGTACTTC
d_gene: TRBD2
j_gene: TRBJ2-7
abundance: -
v_gene: TRBV2

CDR3aa: CASRGLRSNTEAFF
CDR3nt: TGTGCCAGCAGGGGCCTCCGTTCGAACACTGAAGCTTTCTTT
d_gene: -
j_gene: TRBJ1-1
abundance: few
v_gene: TRBV2

CDR3aa: CASSLVGGAPSGANVLTF
CDR3nt: TGTGCCAGCAGCTTGGTCGGGGGGGCCCCCTCTGGGGCCAACGTCCTGACTTTC
d_gene: TRBD2
j_gene: TRBJ2-6
abundance: few
v_gene: TRBV11-2

CDR3aa: CASSRGSETQYF
CDR3nt: TGTGCCAGCAGCCGGGGATCGGAGACCCAGTACTTC
d_gene: -
j_gene: TRBJ2-5
abundance: -
v_gene: TRBV7-9

CDR3aa: CASSSRTGSSYEQYF
CDR3nt: TGTGCCAGCAGTTCCCGGACAGGGAGCTCCTACGAGCAGTACTTC
d_gene: TRBD1
j_gene: TRBJ2-7
abundance: -
v_gene: TRBV6-9

CDR3aa: CASSQDGGNYEQYF
CDR3nt: TGCGCCAGCAGCCAAGATGGGGGGAACTACGAGCAGTACTTC
d_gene: -
j_gene: TRBJ2-7
abundance: -
v_gene: TRBV4-1

CDR3aa: CASSQDRTATYEQYF
CDR3nt: TGCGCCAGCAGCCAAGATAGGACAGCCACCTACGAGCAGTACTTC
d_gene: -
j_gene: TRBJ2-7
abundance: -
v_gene: TRBV4-3

CDR3aa: CASGSGQPNQPQHF
CDR3nt: TGTGCTAGTGGTTCTGGACAGCCGAATCAGCCCCAGCATTTT
d_gene: -
j_gene: TRBJ1-5
abundance: -
v_gene: TRBV12-5

CDR3aa: CASSPRQGGSPLHF
CDR3nt: TGTGCCAGCAGCCCCAGACAGGGGGGTTCACCCCTCCACTTT
d_gene: TRBD1
j_gene: TRBJ1-6
abundance: -
v_gene: TRBV7-9

CDR3aa: CASSQVGAGEAFF
CDR3nt: TGCGCCAGCAGCCAAGTGGGGGCCGGTGAAGCTTTCTTT
d_gene: -
j_gene: TRBJ1-1
abundance: once
v_gene: TRBV4-3

CDR3aa: CASSKQRSDTGELFF
CDR3nt: TGTGCCAGCAGTAAACAGAGATCTGACACCGGGGAGCTGTTTTTT
d_gene: -
j_gene: TRBJ2-2
abundance: -
v_gene: TRBV27